Only a few counts were recorded for the clone carrying this T cell receptor beta chain. Its antigen remains unknown. Trimming pared 6 bases from V and 12 bases from J, leaving 17 bases between. Germline V lookup: CDR1 DFQATT, CDR2 SNEGSKA (reference sequence). There are 11 residues in the CDR3. Primers: 60 Vbeta forward and 13 Jbeta reverse. Profiled with immunoSEQ multiplex PCR; TCRdb holds only in-frame clones, not every one. The sample has 200,000 or so clones; 75% to 80% are singletons. The data stem from a study of cytomegalovirus exposure and HLA in healthy donors. The study, taken as a whole, reports: Based on reports, TCR beta sequences accurately predicted HLA-A and HLA-B alleles for most subjects. Earlier findings revealed that most TCR beta V segments proved productive either about 87% or about 30% of the time. The presence/absence work took it that sequencing depth was about the same across donors.

The sequence was collected from a woman aged 25 to 45 in good health and CMV-seropositive. The chain combines TRBV20-1 with TRBJ1-1, with D possibly TRBD1 on 6 matching bases. The sequenced sample consisted of PBMCs. The CDR3 reads CSAPPSTGTFF. CDR3 DNA sequence: TGCAGTGCGCCGCCATCCACAGGGACTTTCTTT.